Listed here is a single T cell receptor beta chain. Its antigen is as yet unknown. Only in-frame clones appear in the TCRdb table, and some are missing; sequencing was by immunoSEQ multiplex PCR. The sample has 84,000 or so clones, roughly 80% seen once. The data belong to a study of graft-versus-host responses after intestinal transplantation. The CDR3 runs to 15 residues. J was trimmed by 3 bases and V by 5 bases; bases with no gene match: 3. Germline V gene sequence: CDR1 MNHNY, CDR2 SVGAGI (reference sequence). This receptor was taken from a human donor who received an intestinal transplant. The chain uses TRBV6-6 and TRBJ2-1, with TRBD1 matching 11 bases. This specimen consisted of unstimulated CD4+ T cells sorted from spleen or lymph node cells, obtained before intestinal transplant. The CDR3 coding sequence is TGTGCCAGCAGTCCCGGGACAGGGGGCTACAATGAGCAGTTCTTC. It yields the protein CASSPGTGGYNEQFF.